These 16 T cell receptor beta chains originate from one sample sequenced in a study of blood T cell repertoires in COVID-19 (TCRdb year 2020). Receptors were amplified or captured by the immunoSEQ multiplex PCR assay. This is the immuneACCESS table as TCRdb keeps it, with only in-frame sequences that have V and J called. A part of the clones is gone; compared with another copy, unresolved V genes explain less than half, and the rest is unexplained. The table for this sample lists some 64,000 clones; 60% to 80% of them were counted only once. The ten largest clones take up less than 25% of the sample. Sequenced sample: peripheral blood. The receptors stem from a man at least 80 years old with active or convalescent COVID-19.

This clone was recorded once. The chain uses TRBV9 and TRBJ2-2; a weak D match, TRBD1 (6 bases). The V gene lost 0 bases and the J gene lost 4 bases, with 10 bases spanning the gap. From germline, CDR1 is SGDLS and CDR2 YYNGEE. This CDR3 comprises 15 residues. CDR3 protein: CASSVEGQTTGELFF. CDR3 nucleotides: TGTGCCAGCAGCGTAGAGGGACAAACCACCGGGGAGCTGTTTTTT.

The V and J genes are TRBV4-2 and TRBJ2-7; possible D gene TRBD1, 6 bases. Germline assignment: CDR1 LGHNA and CDR2 YNFKEQ. The CDR3 has 15 residues. Deletions cut 0 bases from V and 2 bases from J, with 11 bases between. The CDR3 DNA follows: TGTGCCAGCAGCCAAGACCGGGACACAGCCTACGAGCAGTACTTC. Amino acid sequence: CASSQDRDTAYEQYF.

This clone is a singleton in its sample. The chain links TRBV7-6 to TRBJ2-1; 7 bases are shared with TRBD2. The CDR3 length is 14 residues. J was trimmed by 3 bases and V by 5 bases; bases with no gene match: 4. In germline, CDR1 is SGHVS, CDR2 FNYEAQ. CDR3 protein: CASSQLASYNEQFF. CDR3 nucleotides: TGTGCCAGCAGCCAACTAGCGAGCTACAATGAGCAGTTCTTC.

The chain is built from TRBV6-4 and TRBJ2-3, with 13 nucleotides matching TRBD2. This CDR3 is 15 amino acids long. J was trimmed by 5 bases and V by 2 bases; bases with no gene match: 1. Looked up from germline, CDR1 is MRHNA and CDR2 is SNTAGT. The CDR3 DNA is TGTGCCAGCAGTGACGGGACTAGCGGGAAAGATACGCAGTATTTT. Translation: CASSDGTSGKDTQYF.

This clone came up a few times. V and J are TRBV5-4 and TRBJ1-1, with 8 bases fitting TRBD1. J was trimmed by 8 bases and V by 4 bases; bases with no gene match: 10. The CDR3 has 14 amino acids. The germline CDR1 and CDR2 sequences are SGHNT and YYREEE (reference sequence). CDR3 DNA: TGTGCCAGCAGCCCCCCCGGGACAGGTCTAGAAGCTTTCTTT. Amino acids: CASSPPGTGLEAFF.

This clone appeared a few times. The rearrangement links TRBV14 to TRBJ2-5; 13 bases line up with TRBD2. CDR1 and CDR2 (germline): SGHDN, FVKESK. CDR3 length equals 16 residues. The V segment lost 6 bases and the J segment 3 bases; nucleotides outside the gene matches: 7. The chain's CDR3 is CASRRSGTSGKETQYF. DNA of the CDR3: TGTGCCAGCAGACGTTCCGGGACTAGCGGGAAAGAGACCCAGTACTTC.

The CDR3 sequence is CASSEWGGLAEAYNEQFF. CDR3 nucleotides: TGTGCCAGCAGTGAATGGGGGGGACTAGCGGAAGCCTACAATGAGCAGTTCTTC. V usage is TRBV2 and J usage is TRBJ2-1, with 11 bases matching TRBD2. CDR3 length: 18 amino acids. V shed 2 bases and J 2 bases; nucleotides not matched to a gene: 8. Germline V gene lookup returns CDR1 SNHLY and CDR2 FYNNEI.

The V and J genes are TRBV4-1 and TRBJ1-3; D perhaps matches TRBD1 (5 bases). The germline V and J ends were trimmed by 6 bases and 4 bases, with 22 bases remaining between them. The CDR3 runs 17 residues. Germline CDR1 reads MGHRA; CDR2 reads YSYEKL. CDR3 protein: CASSRAGIVFGGNTIYF. DNA of the CDR3: TGCGCCAGCAGTCGGGCAGGGATTGTCTTCGGCGGAAACACCATATATTTT.

This chain joins TRBV30 and TRBJ2-7; 8 nucleotides match TRBD2. The CDR3 contains 15 residues. Germline V CDR1 and CDR2: GTSNPN, SVGIG (reference sequence). V shed 0 bases and J 0 bases; nucleotides not matched to a gene: 4. The CDR3 sequence: CAWSVSSGSSYEQYF. DNA for the CDR3: TGTGCCTGGAGTGTGTCAAGCGGGAGCTCCTACGAGCAGTACTTC.

The chain couples TRBV5-4 to TRBJ2-5; D is possibly TRBD1 (6 bases). The ends were cut back, 4 bases at V and 5 bases at J, with 12 bases in the middle. The germline gives CDR1 SGHNT, CDR2 YYREEE (reference sequence). This CDR3 spans 13 amino acids. This chain's CDR3 is CASSRGGVETQYF. For the CDR3, the DNA is TGTGCCAGCAGCAGAGGGGGAGTTGAGACCCAGTACTTC. Full variable domain (rest looked up from reference TRBV5-4 and TRBJ2-5): ETGVTQSPTHLIKTRGQQVTLRCSSQSGHNTVSWYQQALGQGPQFIFQYYREEENGRGNFPPRFSGLQFPNYSSELNVNALELDDSALYLCASSRGGVETQYFGPGTRLLVL.

This chain joins TRBV30 and TRBJ2-7; D uncertain. Germline V gene data show CDR1 as GTSNPN and CDR2 as SVGIG (reference sequence). The V gene lost 8 bases and the J gene lost 2 bases, with 13 bases spanning the gap. The CDR3 totals 12 residues. The CDR3 DNA reads as TGTGCCCGCTCTAATCTTACCTACGAGCAGTACTTC. This gives the protein CARSNLTYEQYF.

The rearrangement links TRBV9 to TRBJ2-7; D might be TRBD2 (6 bases). Germline V gives CDR1 SGDLS, CDR2 YYNGEE. Trimming removed 0 bases at V and 5 bases at J, with 9 bases between. The CDR3 spans 13 residues. The CDR3 loop is CASSVGWRDEQYF. CDR3 in DNA: TGTGCCAGCAGCGTAGGTTGGAGGGACGAGCAGTACTTC.

The chain joins TRBV11-2 to TRBJ2-1; possible D gene TRBD1, 6 bases. Between the trimmed V and J ends, which lost 9 bases and 4 bases, there was a span of 13 bases. Germline V CDR1 and CDR2: SGHAT, FQNNGV. This CDR3 comprises 13 residues. CDR3 DNA sequence: TGTGCCAGTCAGGGGACGGCTTACAATGAGCAGTTCTTC. Encoded protein: CASQGTAYNEQFF.

This CDR3 is CASSLGAPDLSYGYTF. The CDR3 region has the DNA TGTGCCAGCAGCTTGGGGGCCCCCGACCTCTCCTATGGCTACACCTTC. The chain employs TRBV5-5 and TRBJ1-2; D gene unclear. The germline V gene encodes CDR1 SGHKS and CDR2 YYEKEE (reference sequence). The V gene lost 0 bases and the J gene lost 4 bases, with 16 bases spanning the gap. The CDR3 loop spans 16 amino acids.

The chain links TRBV12-3 or TRBV12-4 to TRBJ1-2; perhaps TRBD1 as D (6 bases). This CDR3 has 13 residues. Trimming pared 7 bases from V and 2 bases from J, leaving 11 bases between. This CDR3 is CASTLTGNYGYTF. For the CDR3, the DNA is TGTGCCAGCACCTTGACAGGAAACTATGGCTACACCTTC.

This clone was detected a few times. The genes are TRBV5-5 and TRBJ2-1, with a possible D match to TRBD2 (7 bases). The CDR3 is 14 residues long. Germline values: CDR1 SGHKS, CDR2 YYEKEE (reference sequence). Trimming stripped 4 bases from V and 5 bases from J, with 13 bases between. The CDR3 sequence: CASSAGAGDNEQFF. CDR3 nucleotides: TGTGCCAGCAGCGCGGGGGCGGGAGACAATGAGCAGTTCTTC.